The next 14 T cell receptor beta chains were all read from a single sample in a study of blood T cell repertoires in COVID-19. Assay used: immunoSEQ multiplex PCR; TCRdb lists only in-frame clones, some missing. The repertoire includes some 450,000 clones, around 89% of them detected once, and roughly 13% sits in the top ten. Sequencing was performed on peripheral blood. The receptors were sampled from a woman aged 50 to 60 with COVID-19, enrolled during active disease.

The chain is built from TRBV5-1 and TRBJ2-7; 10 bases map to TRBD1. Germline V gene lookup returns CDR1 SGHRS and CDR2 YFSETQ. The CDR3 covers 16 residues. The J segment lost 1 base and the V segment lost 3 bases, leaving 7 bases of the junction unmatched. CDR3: CASSYRAGQGSYEQYF. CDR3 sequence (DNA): TGCGCCAGCAGCTACCGGGCGGGACAGGGGTCCTACGAGCAGTACTTC.

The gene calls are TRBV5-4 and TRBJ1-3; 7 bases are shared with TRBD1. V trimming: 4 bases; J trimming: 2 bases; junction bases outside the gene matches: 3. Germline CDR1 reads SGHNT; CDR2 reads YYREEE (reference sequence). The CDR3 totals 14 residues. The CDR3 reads CASSQGQAGNTIYF. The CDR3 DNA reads TGTGCCAGCAGCCAAGGACAGGCTGGAAACACCATATATTTT.

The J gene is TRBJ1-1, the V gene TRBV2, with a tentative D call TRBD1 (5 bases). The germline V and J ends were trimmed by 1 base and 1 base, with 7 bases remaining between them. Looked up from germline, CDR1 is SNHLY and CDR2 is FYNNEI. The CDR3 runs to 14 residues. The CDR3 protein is CASSEGGGNTEAFF. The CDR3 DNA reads TGTGCCAGCAGTGAAGGGGGGGGGAACACTGAAGCTTTCTTT. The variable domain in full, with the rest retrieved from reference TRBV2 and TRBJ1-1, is EPEVTQTPSHQVTQMGQEVILRCVPISNHLYFYWYRQILGQKVEFLVSFYNNEISEKSEIFDDQFSVERPDGSNFTLKIRSTKLEDSAMYFCASSEGGGNTEAFFGQGTRLTVV.

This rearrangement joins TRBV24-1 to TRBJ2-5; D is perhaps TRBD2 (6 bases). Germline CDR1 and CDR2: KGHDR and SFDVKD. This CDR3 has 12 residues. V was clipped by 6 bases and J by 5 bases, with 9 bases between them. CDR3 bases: TGTGCCACCAGTCCCGCGGGGGAGACCCAGTACTTC. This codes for CATSPAGETQYF.

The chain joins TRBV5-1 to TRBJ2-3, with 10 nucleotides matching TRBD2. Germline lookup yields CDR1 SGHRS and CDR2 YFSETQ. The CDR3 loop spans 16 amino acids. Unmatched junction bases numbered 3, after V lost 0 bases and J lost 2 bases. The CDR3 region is CASSLEGLAATDTQYF. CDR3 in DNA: TGCGCCAGCAGCTTGGAAGGACTAGCGGCCACAGATACGCAGTATTTT.

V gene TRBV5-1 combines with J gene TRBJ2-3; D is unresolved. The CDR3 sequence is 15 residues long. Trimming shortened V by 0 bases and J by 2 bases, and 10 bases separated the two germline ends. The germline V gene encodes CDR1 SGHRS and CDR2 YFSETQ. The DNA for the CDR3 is TGCGCCAGCAGCTTGGTCGAGGAACTCACAGATACGCAGTATTTT. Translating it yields CASSLVEELTDTQYF. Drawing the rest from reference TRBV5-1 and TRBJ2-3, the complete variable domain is KAGVTQTPRYLIKTRGQQVTLSCSPISGHRSVSWYQQTPGQGLQFLFEYFSETQRNKGNFPGRFSGRQFSNSRSEMNVSTLELGDSALYLCASSLVEELTDTQYFGPGTRLTVL.

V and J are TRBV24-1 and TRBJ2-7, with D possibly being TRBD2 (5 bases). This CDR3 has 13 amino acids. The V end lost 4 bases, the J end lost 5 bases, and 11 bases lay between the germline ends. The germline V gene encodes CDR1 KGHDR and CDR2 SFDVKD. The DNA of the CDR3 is TGTGCCACCAGTGAGTCGGACTTTCACGAGCAGTACTTC. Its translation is CATSESDFHEQYF.

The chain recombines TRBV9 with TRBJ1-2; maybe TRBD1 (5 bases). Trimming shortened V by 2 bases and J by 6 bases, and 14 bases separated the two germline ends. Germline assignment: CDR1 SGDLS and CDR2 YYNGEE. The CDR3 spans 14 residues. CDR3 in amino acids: CASSVDGGVNGYTF. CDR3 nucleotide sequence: TGTGCCAGCAGCGTCGACGGAGGGGTGAATGGCTACACCTTC.

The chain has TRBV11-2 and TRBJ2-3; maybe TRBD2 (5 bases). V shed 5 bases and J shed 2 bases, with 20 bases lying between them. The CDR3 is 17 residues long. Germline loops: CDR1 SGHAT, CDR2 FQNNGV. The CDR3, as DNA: TGTGCCAGCAGCCAAGGGCCGAGGGCCCGAACCACAGATACGCAGTATTTT. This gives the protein CASSQGPRARTTDTQYF.

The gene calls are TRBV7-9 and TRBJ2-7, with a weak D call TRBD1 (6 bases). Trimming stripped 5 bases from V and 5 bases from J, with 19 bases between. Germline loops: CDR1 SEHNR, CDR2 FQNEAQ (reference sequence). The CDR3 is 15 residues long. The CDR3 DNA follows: TGTGCCAGCAGCGTGGCCCCGGGACACAACCACGAGCAGTACTTC. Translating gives CASSVAPGHNHEQYF.

The CDR3 is CASSYDRGIGNTIYF. The CDR3 DNA is TGTGCCAGCAGTTACGACAGGGGCATTGGAAACACCATATATTTT. This chain connects TRBV6-5 to TRBJ1-3; 8 bases line up with TRBD1. Trimming cost V 2 bases and J 3 bases; bases outside gene matches: 3. The CDR3 runs 15 residues. Germline assignment: CDR1 MNHEY and CDR2 SVGAGI.

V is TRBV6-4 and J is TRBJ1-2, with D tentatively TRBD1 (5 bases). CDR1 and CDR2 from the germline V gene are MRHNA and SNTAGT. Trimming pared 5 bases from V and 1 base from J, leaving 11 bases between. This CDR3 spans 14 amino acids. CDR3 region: CASSPNGGNYGYTF. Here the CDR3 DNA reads TGTGCCAGCAGTCCCAACGGGGGTAACTATGGCTACACCTTC.

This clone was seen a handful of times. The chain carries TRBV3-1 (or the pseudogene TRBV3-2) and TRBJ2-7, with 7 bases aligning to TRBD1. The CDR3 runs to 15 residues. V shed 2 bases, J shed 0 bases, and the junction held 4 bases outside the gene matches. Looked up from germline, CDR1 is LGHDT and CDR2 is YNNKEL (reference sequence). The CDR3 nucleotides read TGTGCCAGCAGCCAAAGGGGGCGAAGCTCCTACGAGCAGTACTTC. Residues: CASSQRGRSSYEQYF.

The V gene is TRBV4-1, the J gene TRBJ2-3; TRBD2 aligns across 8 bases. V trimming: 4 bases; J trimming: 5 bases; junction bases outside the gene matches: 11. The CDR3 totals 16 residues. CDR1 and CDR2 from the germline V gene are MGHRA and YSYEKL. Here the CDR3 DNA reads TGCGCCAGCAGCCTACCCCCGGGGGGGGCAGAAGATACGCAGTATTTT. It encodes CASSLPPGGAEDTQYF.